This T cell receptor beta chain was observed in a study of T cell repertoires in cytomegalovirus infection. The study, taken as a whole, reports: Cumulative public TCR beta family frequency identified CMV carriers with the relevant HLA.

This clonotype was recorded a few times. The antigen remains undetermined. V dropped 5 bases and J dropped 3 bases, with 17 bases sitting between them. The CDR3 is made up of 15 amino acids. CDR1 SEHNR and CDR2 FQNEAQ come from the germline V gene (reference sequence). TCRdb independently ran MiXCR on the reads; one entry per CDR3 protein. The data show 700,000 to 950,000 distinct CDR3 sequences, 32% seen once. This chain links TRBV7-9 with TRBJ2-7; D ambiguous. The receptor was derived from a human donor in good health (CMV status not recorded). Some clones in this sample may be carry-over from other donors' samples. Material: cultured CD8+ T cells from PBMCs, obtained from culture after CMV antigen stimulation. The CDR3 nucleotides are TGTGCCAGCAGCAGCCCGACATTGCCCCGCTACGAGCAGTACTTC. Protein: CASSSPTLPRYEQYF. The full variable domain, rest sourced from reference TRBV7-9 and TRBJ2-7, is DTGVSQNPRHKITKRGQNVTFRCDPISEHNRLYWYRQTLGQGPEFLTYFQNEAQLEKSRLLSDRFSAERPKGSFSTLEIQRTEQGDSAMYLCASSSPTLPRYEQYFGPGTRLTVT.